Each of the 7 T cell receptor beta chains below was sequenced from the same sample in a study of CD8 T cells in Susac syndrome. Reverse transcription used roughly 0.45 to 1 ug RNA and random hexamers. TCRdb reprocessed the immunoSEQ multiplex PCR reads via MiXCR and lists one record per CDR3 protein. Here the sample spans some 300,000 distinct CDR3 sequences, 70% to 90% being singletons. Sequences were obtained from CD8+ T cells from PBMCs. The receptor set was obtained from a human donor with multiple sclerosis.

CDR3 in amino acids: CASSSPEGQSTDTQYF. The DNA for the CDR3 is TGTGCCAGCAGCTCCCCAGAGGGACAAAGCACAGATACGCAGTATTTT. The chain uses TRBV7-9 and TRBJ2-3; D is possibly TRBD1 (6 bases). Deletions cut 4 bases from V and 0 bases from J, with 14 bases between. The CDR3 consists of 16 residues. Germline CDR1 is SEHNR and CDR2 is FQNEAQ (reference sequence).

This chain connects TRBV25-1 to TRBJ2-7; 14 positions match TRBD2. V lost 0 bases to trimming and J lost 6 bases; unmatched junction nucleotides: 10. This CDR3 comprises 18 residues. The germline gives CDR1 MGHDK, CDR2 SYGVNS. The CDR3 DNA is TGTGCCAGCAGTGAATATGAGGGACTAGCGGGAGCAAACGCCGAGCAGTACTTC. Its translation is CASSEYEGLAGANAEQYF.

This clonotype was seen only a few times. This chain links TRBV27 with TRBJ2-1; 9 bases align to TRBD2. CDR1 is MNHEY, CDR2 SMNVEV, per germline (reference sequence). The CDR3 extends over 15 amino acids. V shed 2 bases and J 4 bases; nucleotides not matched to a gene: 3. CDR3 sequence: CASSLELAGYNEQFF. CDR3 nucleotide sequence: TGTGCCAGCAGTTTAGAACTAGCGGGTTACAATGAGCAGTTCTTC.

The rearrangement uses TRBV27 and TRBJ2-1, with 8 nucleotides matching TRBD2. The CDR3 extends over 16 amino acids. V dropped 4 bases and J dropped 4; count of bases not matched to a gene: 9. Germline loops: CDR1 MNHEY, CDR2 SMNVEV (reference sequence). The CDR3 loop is CASSWAGTRFYNEQFF. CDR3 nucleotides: TGTGCCAGCAGTTGGGCCGGGACTAGGTTTTACAATGAGCAGTTCTTC.

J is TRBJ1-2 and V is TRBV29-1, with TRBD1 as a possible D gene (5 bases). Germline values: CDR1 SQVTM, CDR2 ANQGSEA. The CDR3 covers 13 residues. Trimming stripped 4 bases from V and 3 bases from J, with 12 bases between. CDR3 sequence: CSVGLGQDYGYTF. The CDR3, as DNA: TGCAGCGTTGGGTTGGGGCAGGACTATGGCTACACCTTC.

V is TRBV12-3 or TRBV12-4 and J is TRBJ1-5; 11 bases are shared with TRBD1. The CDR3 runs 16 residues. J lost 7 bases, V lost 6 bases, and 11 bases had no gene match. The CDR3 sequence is CASSPPGQGGRQPQHF. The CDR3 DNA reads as TGTGCCAGCAGCCCACCGGGACAGGGGGGGCGGCAGCCCCAGCATTTT.

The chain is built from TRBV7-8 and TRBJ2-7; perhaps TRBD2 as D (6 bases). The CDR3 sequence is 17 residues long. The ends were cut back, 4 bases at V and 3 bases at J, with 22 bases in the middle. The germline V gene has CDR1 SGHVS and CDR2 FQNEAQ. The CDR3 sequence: CASSSSIPGLLDYEQYF. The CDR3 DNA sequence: TGTGCCAGCAGCTCCTCGATTCCGGGACTCCTTGACTACGAGCAGTACTTC. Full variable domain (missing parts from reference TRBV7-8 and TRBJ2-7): GAGVSQSPRYKVAKRGQDVALRCDPISGHVSLFWYQQALGQGPEFLTYFQNEAQLDKSGLPSDRFFAERPEGSVSTLKIQRTQQEDSAVYLCASSSSIPGLLDYEQYFGPGTRLTVT.